The 26 T cell receptor beta chains given below trace back to one sample, sequenced in a study of blood T cell repertoires in COVID-19. Data came from immunoSEQ multiplex PCR; TCRdb stores just in-frame clones and leaves some out. The data hold approximately 190,000 clones, with roughly 80% observed a single time. The sample comprised peripheral blood. These receptors were obtained from a woman aged 55-69 years with COVID-19, enrolled during active disease.

The table lists this clone with a count of one. V usage is TRBV5-6 and J usage is TRBJ1-2; no reliable D call. The CDR3 runs to 17 residues. V gave up 0 bases and J gave up 0 bases, with 15 bases separating them. Germline V gives CDR1 SGHDT, CDR2 YYEEEE. This CDR3 is CASSLAWSGVANYGYTF. CDR3 DNA: TGTGCCAGCAGCTTGGCCTGGTCAGGTGTAGCTAACTATGGCTACACCTTC.

The CDR3 nucleotides are TGTGCCAGCAGCTTAGTGGTGGGGGCTCACACTGAAGCTTTCTTT. As protein: CASSLVVGAHTEAFF. The J gene is TRBJ1-1, the V gene TRBV7-9; possible D gene TRBD1, 6 bases. The V gene lost 1 base and the J gene lost 3 bases, with 12 bases spanning the gap. The germline CDR1 and CDR2 sequences are SEHNR and FQNEAQ (reference sequence). This CDR3 is built from 15 residues.

The chain uses TRBV24-1 and TRBJ2-7, with D maybe TRBD2 (5 bases). The germline gives CDR1 KGHDR, CDR2 SFDVKD. This CDR3 comprises 15 residues. V was clipped by 4 bases and J by 3 bases, with 15 bases between them. This CDR3 is CATSDLIRRSYEQYF. Written as DNA, the CDR3 is TGTGCCACCAGTGACCTTATTAGGAGGAGCTACGAGCAGTACTTC.

This chain links TRBV5-4 with TRBJ1-2; no definite D call. This CDR3 is 15 amino acids long. Trimming pared 0 bases from V and 0 bases from J, leaving 9 bases between. CDR1 is SGHNT and CDR2 is YYREEE in the germline V gene (reference sequence). Written as DNA, the CDR3 is TGTGCCAGCAGCTTGGCAGTCATTTCTAACTATGGCTACACCTTC. Amino acids: CASSLAVISNYGYTF.

This chain uses TRBV5-4 with TRBJ2-1; 7 nucleotides match TRBD2. Unmatched junction bases numbered 7, after V lost 7 bases and J lost 3 bases. CDR3 length: 14 residues. CDR1 and CDR2 (germline): SGHNT, YYREEE (reference sequence). The CDR3 loop is CASESAGVYNEQFF. CDR3 nucleotides: TGTGCCAGCGAGAGCGCGGGGGTCTACAATGAGCAGTTCTTC.

This rearrangement joins TRBV19 to TRBJ1-5; D gene uncertain. V shed 10 bases and J shed 4 bases, with 11 bases lying between them. Germline loops: CDR1 LNHDA, CDR2 SQIVND (reference sequence). The CDR3 has 12 residues. CDR3 region: CATSTVNQPQHF. The CDR3 DNA reads TGTGCCACCTCCACGGTGAATCAGCCCCAGCATTTT.

In nucleotides, the CDR3 is TGTGCCAGCAGAGTACAGGGTAAGCACCCTAATGAAAAACTGTTTTTT. Protein sequence: CASRVQGKHPNEKLFF. The V and J genes are TRBV7-3 and TRBJ1-4, with D possibly TRBD1 on 6 matching bases. Trimming removed 6 bases from V and 3 bases from J, with 17 bases in between. Germline lookup yields CDR1 SGHTA and CDR2 FQGTGA. The CDR3 loop spans 16 amino acids.

The V and J genes are TRBV7-9 and TRBJ1-1; perhaps TRBD1 as D (6 bases). The CDR3 contains 14 residues. Germline assignment: CDR1 SEHNR and CDR2 FQNEAQ (reference sequence). The V end lost 5 bases, the J end lost 4 bases, and 14 bases lay between the germline ends. CDR3 nucleotides: TGTGCCAGCAGCAGACAGGCTTTGAGCACTGAAGCTTTCTTT. Translated: CASSRQALSTEAFF.

The chain combines TRBV13 with TRBJ1-2, with 7 bases identical to TRBD1. CDR3 length: 13 residues. Germline V gives CDR1 PRHDT, CDR2 FYEKMQ (reference sequence). Germline trimming cut 4 bases from V and 4 bases from J; bases unmatched to any gene: 3. CDR3 residues: CASSSQGGYGYTF. The CDR3 DNA sequence: TGTGCCAGCAGCTCCCAGGGGGGCTATGGCTACACCTTC.

The rearrangement uses TRBV18 and TRBJ1-6; D uncertain. Per the germline V gene, CDR1 is KGHSH and CDR2 is LQKENI. V dropped 5 bases and J dropped 7 bases, with 15 bases sitting between them. The CDR3 is 15 residues long. CDR3 sequence: CASSTDRAHNSPLHF. The CDR3 DNA reads as TGTGCCAGCTCAACAGATCGTGCCCACAATTCACCCCTCCACTTT.

This clone appeared many times. This chain links TRBV4-2 with TRBJ1-2, with TRBD1 matching 9 bases. The germline V gene encodes CDR1 LGHNA and CDR2 YNFKEQ. The V and J ends lost 0 bases and 4 bases, in that order; junction bases with no gene match: 9. The CDR3 contains 17 residues. The DNA of the CDR3 is TGTGCCAGCAGCCAAGATTGGGGGGACAGGGTGGGCTATGGCTACACCTTC. Amino acid sequence: CASSQDWGDRVGYGYTF.

This clone was seen once. CDR3 loop: CASLGGGHQPQHF. For the CDR3, the DNA is TGTGCCAGCCTTGGCGGAGGGCATCAGCCCCAGCATTTT. V and J are TRBV28 and TRBJ1-5; no clear D. The CDR3 has 13 residues. The V and J ends lost 8 bases and 5 bases respectively, with 13 bases between them. The germline CDR1 and CDR2 sequences are MDHEN and SYDVKM.

The chain employs TRBV6-1 and TRBJ1-5; 7 positions agree with TRBD1. The V segment lost 8 bases and the J segment 6 bases; nucleotides outside the gene matches: 10. Germline values: CDR1 MNHNS, CDR2 SASEGT. The CDR3 runs to 14 residues. The CDR3 DNA reads TGTGCCAGCCACCCACAGGGGTTTGGTCAGCCCCAGCATTTT. This encodes CASHPQGFGQPQHF.

The chain links TRBV5-1 to TRBJ2-7, with TRBD1 identical over 7 bases. The CDR3 has 15 residues. CDR1 is SGHRS, CDR2 YFSETQ, per germline. V lost 1 base, J lost 1 base, and 5 bases stayed unmatched. For the CDR3, the DNA is TGCGCCAGCAGCTTGAAGGGGGCCGGGTCCTACGAGCAGTACTTC. Amino acids: CASSLKGAGSYEQYF.

The chain uses TRBV15 and TRBJ1-4, with D possibly TRBD1 on 5 matching bases. The CDR3 is made up of 15 amino acids. V lost 0 bases and J lost 6, with 11 bases in between. Germline CDR1 LNHNV, CDR2 YYDKDF (reference sequence). CDR3 nucleotides: TGTGCCACCAGCAGAGATTACGGGGGTGATGAAAAACTGTTTTTT. Protein: CATSRDYGGDEKLFF. The whole variable domain, filled in from reference TRBV15 and TRBJ1-4, reads DAMVIQNPRYQVTQFGKPVTLSCSQTLNHNVMYWYQQKSSQAPKLLFHYYDKDFNNEADTPDNFQSRRPNTSFCFLDIRSPGLGDTAMYLCATSRDYGGDEKLFFGSGTQLSVL.

The chain links TRBV28 to TRBJ1-2, with a weak D call TRBD1 (5 bases). Germline V gene sequence: CDR1 MDHEN, CDR2 SYDVKM. This CDR3 is built from 13 residues. Trimming cost V 5 bases and J 2 bases, with 9 bases left between them. The CDR3 bases are TGTGCCAGCAGTCGGGGGACCAACTATGGCTACACCTTC. Translating gives CASSRGTNYGYTF.

The rearrangement joins TRBV5-8 to TRBJ1-5; 8 nucleotides match TRBD1. Germline CDR1 SGHTS, CDR2 YDEGEE. The trim removed 2 bases at V and 5 bases at J, leaving 9 bases unmatched. The CDR3 covers 16 residues. CDR3 sequence: CASSFGTGGPYQPQHF. Here the CDR3 DNA reads TGTGCCAGCAGCTTTGGGACAGGAGGGCCCTATCAGCCCCAGCATTTT.

The chain has TRBV18 and TRBJ2-1; 9 nucleotides line up with TRBD2. Germline trimming cut 3 bases from V and 8 bases from J; bases unmatched to any gene: 5. CDR1 is KGHSH and CDR2 is LQKENI in the germline V gene. This CDR3 is built from 14 residues. CDR3 in DNA: TGTGCCAGCTCACCGGGACTAGCACTGGATGAGCAGTTCTTC. Translated, it gives CASSPGLALDEQFF.

This clone was counted only a few times. CDR3 region: CASSLRGNSPLHF. The DNA of the CDR3 is TGTGCCAGCAGTTTAAGAGGCAATTCACCCCTCCACTTT. The rearrangement links TRBV12-3 or TRBV12-4 to TRBJ1-6, with no clear D. Between the trimmed V and J ends, which lost 2 bases and 7 bases, there was a span of 6 bases. The CDR3 is 13 residues long.

The V gene is TRBV10-3, the J gene TRBJ2-5; 10 nucleotides line up with TRBD1. The V gene's germline CDR1 is ENHRY and CDR2 SYGVKD. J was trimmed by 2 bases and V by 6 bases; bases with no gene match: 0. CDR3 size: 13 residues. The CDR3 region has the DNA TGTGCCATCAGGGGACAGGGGCAAGAGACCCAGTACTTC. Translation gives CAIRGQGQETQYF.

V usage is TRBV28 and J usage is TRBJ2-7; TRBD2 might be the D (7 bases). The V end lost 1 base, the J end lost 2 bases, and 12 bases lay between the germline ends. Germline assignment: CDR1 MDHEN and CDR2 SYDVKM. The CDR3 extends over 15 amino acids. The CDR3 DNA is TGTGCCAGCAGTTTATCGGGGGGCAGTCCCTACGAGCAGTACGTC. It specifies CASSLSGGSPYEQYV.

The V and J genes are TRBV10-3 and TRBJ1-1; TRBD1 is a possible D gene (6 bases). The ends were cut back, 8 bases at V and 4 bases at J, with 14 bases in the middle. Germline assignment: CDR1 ENHRY and CDR2 SYGVKD. This CDR3 region has 13 residues. This CDR3 is CAIRGGPSTEAFF. The CDR3 DNA reads as TGTGCCATCCGGGGGGGCCCCAGCACTGAAGCTTTCTTT.

The chain joins TRBV29-1 to TRBJ2-3, with D unclear. Germline V gives CDR1 SQVTM, CDR2 ANQGSEA. This CDR3 contains 11 residues. With 6 bases removed from V and 6 bases from J, the gap between germline ends came to 10 bases. The CDR3 bases are TGCAGCGTGCCCCGGGTGGATACGCAGTATTTT. Amino acids: CSVPRVDTQYF.

This chain links TRBV24-1 with TRBJ2-5, with a possible D match to TRBD1 (6 bases). Trimming took 7 bases from V and 1 from J, leaving 9 bases between them. Germline assignment: CDR1 KGHDR and CDR2 SFDVKD. The CDR3 is 13 amino acids. The CDR3 reads CATRGQLQETQYF. The CDR3 DNA is TGTGCCACCAGAGGACAGCTCCAAGAGACCCAGTACTTC.

The J gene is TRBJ2-2, the V gene TRBV3-1 (or the pseudogene TRBV3-2); D may be TRBD2 (5 bases). V was cut by 7 bases and J by 9 bases, with 18 bases left in between. CDR3 length equals 14 residues. Germline CDR1 is LGHDT and CDR2 is YNNKEL (reference sequence). The chain's CDR3 is CASTQDSLTRELFF. DNA for the CDR3: TGTGCCAGCACCCAGGACTCTCTAACCAGGGAGCTGTTTTTT.

V gene TRBV11-2 combines with J gene TRBJ1-1; 8 positions match TRBD1. The CDR3 length is 14 residues. CDR1 is SGHAT, CDR2 FQNNGV, per germline. Trimming at V came to 6 bases and at J to 3 bases, leaving 6 bases not matched to a gene. The CDR3 sequence is CASRLTGADTEAFF. CDR3 coding DNA: TGTGCCAGCAGATTGACAGGGGCTGACACTGAAGCTTTCTTT.